These 21 T cell receptor beta chains were all obtained from the same sample, sequenced in a study of molecular identifiers for immune sequencing clone quantification. MiXCR was run by TCRdb on the PCR reads, yielding one entry per CDR3 protein. Of 85,000 to 90,000 distinct CDR3 sequences in the sample, around a fifth were seen once. The specimen sequenced was naive CD8+ T cells from blood, with Jurkat cell RNA spiked in. Noted subset: FACS-sorted CD8+CD4-CCR7+CD45RA+ naive T cells. These receptor sequences come from a human donor in good health. Some libraries in this study had Jurkat cell RNA spiked in.

J is TRBJ2-2 and V is TRBV19, with TRBD2 matching 10 bases. Germline V gene sequence: CDR1 LNHDA, CDR2 SQIVND (reference sequence). CDR3 size: 18 residues. Trimming removed 9 bases from V and 1 base from J; junction bases left unmatched: 14. The CDR3 nucleotides are TGTGCCAGCAGGGGGACGGACATAGCGGGGGGGAACACCGGGGAGCTGTTTTTT. This gives the protein CASRGTDIAGGNTGELFF.

This clonotype was detected many times. The rearrangement links TRBV3-1 to TRBJ2-7; D call uncertain. Germline CDR1 reads LGHDT; CDR2 reads YNNKEL (reference sequence). V shed 4 bases and J shed 1 base, with 5 bases lying between them. The CDR3 contains 12 residues. This CDR3 reads CASSPGSYEQYF. In DNA, the CDR3 is TGTGCCAGCAGCCCCGGTTCCTACGAGCAGTACTTC.

This clonotype has at least ten counts. The chain carries TRBV30 and TRBJ2-7; TRBD2 matches 12 bases. The CDR3 totals 14 residues. J was trimmed by 7 bases and V by 3 bases; bases with no gene match: 7. The germline CDR1 and CDR2 sequences are GTSNPN and SVGIG (reference sequence). The CDR3 region has the DNA TGTGCCTGGAGCCTGACTAGCGGGAGTTATGAGCAGTACTTC. Translated, it gives CAWSLTSGSYEQYF.

Worth noting for this clonotype: Since a much larger clone is just one base distant, this may be a read error. This chain joins TRBV9 and TRBJ2-2, with TRBD1 as a possible D gene (5 bases). Germline lookup yields CDR1 SGDLS and CDR2 YYNGEE. CDR3 length: 14 residues. The CDR3 DNA reads TGTGCCGGCAGCGTAGAAGGGGATACCGGGGAGCTGTTTTTT. Translating it yields CAGSVEGDTGELFF.

The table lists this clonotype with a count of one. A much larger clone lies one base from this, so it may be a read error. Given the absence of the conserved phenylalanine or tryptophan at the CDR3 end, a read error is likely. The genes are TRBV7-9 and TRBJ1-4, with a weak D call TRBD1 (6 bases). The CDR3 has 13 amino acids. CDR1 and CDR2 from the germline V gene are SEHNR and FQNEAQ (reference sequence). CDR3 DNA sequence: TGTGCGGGGGGGGCCAGTCTGAATGAAAAACTGTTTCTT. Amino acid sequence: CAGGASLNEKLFL.

Many counts were recorded for this clonotype. The chain has TRBV13 and TRBJ2-2, with a weak D call TRBD1 (5 bases). The CDR3 loop spans 15 amino acids. Trimming removed 5 bases from V and 8 bases from J, with 18 bases in between. Germline-derived CDR1 and CDR2 are PRHDT and FYEKMQ (reference sequence). The CDR3 protein is CASSQGGEITGELFF. CDR3 DNA sequence: TGTGCCAGCAGCCAGGGTGGGGAAATAACGGGGGAGCTGTTTTTT.

The gene calls are TRBV6-2 or TRBV6-3 and TRBJ2-2, with a possible D match to TRBD2 (7 bases). V gave up 4 bases and J gave up 0 bases, with 21 bases separating them. Germline V lookup: CDR1 MNHEY, CDR2 SVGEGT. The CDR3 spans 19 residues. The CDR3 region has the DNA TGTGCCAGCAGTTTGGGGGTTTTGGGGGGGCCAGCGAACACCGGGGAGCTGTTTTTT. Translation gives CASSLGVLGGPANTGELFF.

On this clonotype itself: A single base separates this from a much larger clone, so it may be a read error. The CDR3 does not end in the conserved phenylalanine or tryptophan, so this is likely a read error. The J gene is TRBJ1-4, the V gene TRBV18; a possible D gene is TRBD1 (5 bases). Germline V gives CDR1 KGHSH, CDR2 LQKENI. The length of the CDR3 is 13 residues. Trimming removed 5 bases from V and 8 bases from J, with 12 bases in between. CDR3: CASSESKGEKLFL. The CDR3 nucleotides read TGTGCCAGCTCAGAGAGCAAGGGGGAAAAACTGTTTCTT.

This clonotype was picked up many times. This chain links TRBV7-9 with TRBJ2-1; a possible D gene is TRBD2 (6 bases). V lost 8 bases and J lost 0, with 8 bases in between. The V gene's germline CDR1 is SEHNR and CDR2 FQNEAQ (reference sequence). The CDR3 runs to 13 residues. CDR3 coding DNA: TGTGCCAGCCGGGGGAGCTCCTACAATGAGCAGTTCTTC. Encoded protein: CASRGSSYNEQFF.

Concerning this clonotype: Since a much larger clone is just one base distant, this may be a read error. V is TRBV11-3 and J is TRBJ2-1; D is perhaps TRBD2 (5 bases). This CDR3 has 16 amino acids. In germline, CDR1 is SGHNT, CDR2 YENEEA. CDR3 DNA: TGTACCAGCAGCTTAGAAACGGGAAGCTCCTACAATGAGCAGTTCTTC. This sequence encodes CTSSLETGSSYNEQFF.

This clonotype was detected ten times or more. The rearrangement uses TRBV12-3 or TRBV12-4 and TRBJ1-2; D not resolved. Trimming removed 6 bases at V and 3 bases at J, with 20 bases between. The CDR3 has 16 residues. CDR3: CASSPSNSLTDYGYTF. The CDR3 nucleotides are TGTGCCAGCAGCCCCTCAAATTCCCTAACTGACTATGGCTACACCTTC.

This clonotype was found many times. The chain is built from TRBV18 and TRBJ1-1; TRBD1 is a possible D gene (5 bases). There are 15 residues in the CDR3. Trimming shortened V by 6 bases and J by 3 bases, and 17 bases separated the two germline ends. CDR1 KGHSH and CDR2 LQKENI come from the germline V gene. The CDR3 loop reads CASSPASGRDTEAFF. CDR3 nucleotide sequence: TGTGCCAGCTCTCCTGCCTCGGGGCGGGACACTGAAGCTTTCTTT.

This clonotype was counted many times. This sequence joins TRBV6-2 or TRBV6-3 and TRBJ2-5; perhaps D is TRBD1 or TRBD2 (5 bases each). Germline V gives CDR1 MNHEY, CDR2 SVGEGT. The V and J ends lost 8 bases and 0 bases respectively, with 13 bases between them. The CDR3 has 14 amino acids. Written as DNA, the CDR3 is TGTGCCAGCGCCAGGGACGTGTACCAAGAGACCCAGTACTTC. Translation: CASARDVYQETQYF.

The V gene is TRBV10-3, the J gene TRBJ2-7; D may be TRBD2 (6 bases). The CDR3 runs to 15 residues. CDR1 and CDR2 from the germline V gene are ENHRY and SYGVKD. Deletions cut 3 bases from V and 0 bases from J, with 12 bases between. CDR3 region: CAISEELANSYEQYF. CDR3 nucleotide sequence: TGTGCCATCAGTGAAGAACTAGCCAACTCCTACGAGCAGTACTTC.

This clonotype was picked up many times. The genes are TRBV6-2 or TRBV6-3 and TRBJ1-1; D might be TRBD1 (5 bases). Trimming took off 6 bases at V and 4 bases at J, with 18 bases between the two ends. Per the germline V gene, CDR1 is MNHEY and CDR2 is SVGEGT. The CDR3 covers 15 residues. This CDR3 reads CASSRILGVSTEAFF. The CDR3 DNA sequence: TGTGCCAGCAGCCGGATATTGGGGGTGAGCACTGAAGCTTTCTTT.

This clonotype was observed at least ten times. The chain carries TRBV3-1 and TRBJ1-5; weak D call: TRBD1 (6 bases). The germline V gene encodes CDR1 LGHDT and CDR2 YNNKEL (reference sequence). The CDR3 is 17 amino acids. Trimming took off 5 bases at V and 0 bases at J, with 17 bases between the two ends. CDR3 sequence (DNA): TGTGCCAGCAGCGCTACCGACAGGTCTTATAGCAATCAGCCCCAGCATTTT. This sequence encodes CASSATDRSYSNQPQHF.

Ten or more counts support this clonotype. The rearrangement uses TRBV4-1 and TRBJ2-3, with 9 bases fitting TRBD1. The CDR3 is 14 residues long. CDR1 MGHRA and CDR2 YSYEKL come from the germline V gene. Unmatched junction bases numbered 4, after V lost 3 bases and J lost 6 bases. The DNA of the CDR3 is TGCGCCAGCAGCCAGAACAGGGGGCAGGATACGCAGTATTTT. It translates to CASSQNRGQDTQYF.

In regard to this clonotype: This may be a read error: a much more frequent sequence differs by one nucleotide. This sequence joins TRBV10-3 and TRBJ2-5, with D unresolved. The V gene lost 2 bases and the J gene lost 5 bases, with 6 bases spanning the gap. The V gene's germline CDR1 is ENHRY and CDR2 SYGVKD. This CDR3 has 12 residues. CDR3 nucleotide sequence: TGTGCCATCAGTGAGATGCGGGAGACCCAGTACTTC. Amino acid sequence: CAISEMRETQYF.

This clonotype occurred many times. This chain joins TRBV11-3 and TRBJ2-3; 12 bases are a match to TRBD2. The junction had 3 bases not matched to a gene; V was cut back by 5 bases and J by 0 bases. The CDR3 has 16 amino acids. Germline CDR1 and CDR2: SGHNT and YENEEA. The DNA of the CDR3 is TGTGCCAGCAGCACCGGGACTAGCGGGAGCACAGATACGCAGTATTTT. Encoded protein: CASSTGTSGSTDTQYF.

This clonotype was picked up many times. The chain combines TRBV7-3 with TRBJ2-1; 7 bases agree with TRBD2. This CDR3 comprises 14 residues. In germline, CDR1 is SGHTA, CDR2 FQGTGA. The junction had 0 bases not matched to a gene; V was cut back by 4 bases and J by 0 bases. The DNA for the CDR3 is TGTGCCAGCAGCTCTAGCGGCTCCTACAATGAGCAGTTCTTC. Protein sequence: CASSSSGSYNEQFF.

This clonotype was found many times. The rearrangement links TRBV7-8 to TRBJ2-1; tentatively, D is TRBD1 (5 bases). V was pared by 6 bases and J by 0 bases, with 12 bases between. This CDR3 region has 15 residues. In germline, CDR1 is SGHVS, CDR2 FQNEAQ. CDR3 nucleotide sequence: TGTGCCAGCAGTTACGACAGCTACTCCTACAATGAGCAGTTCTTC. It encodes CASSYDSYSYNEQFF. Supplemented by reference TRBV7-8 and TRBJ2-1, the full variable domain reads GAGVSQSPRYKVAKRGQDVALRCDPISGHVSLFWYQQALGQGPEFLTYFQNEAQLDKSGLPSDRFFAERPEGSVSTLKIQRTQQEDSAVYLCASSYDSYSYNEQFFGPGTRLTVL.